The clone carrying this T cell receptor (beta chain) was picked up many times. Its cognate antigen is unknown. Researchers built TCR beta libraries using quantitative 5'-RACE with molecular barcodes. TCRdb ran MiXCR on the 5' RACE reads and lists one entry per CDR3 protein. This repertoire shows 340,000 or so distinct CDR3 sequences, roughly 14% found once; its top ten account for 1.1%. The CDR3 runs 16 residues. The trim removed 0 bases at V and 0 bases at J, leaving 5 bases unmatched. CDR1 is SGHRS and CDR2 is YFSETQ in the germline V gene. The sample originates from a study of CD8 T cells in ankylosing spondylitis. Findings and limits, study-wide: CD8+ disease-linked clones were present at relatively low frequencies in blood. Characteristic of ankylosing spondylitis blood, it appeared, was a TCR beta motif comprising several highly homologous variants.

Sequenced: blood, either unsorted or a sorted T cell fraction (not recorded which). The chain is built from TRBV5-1 and TRBJ1-1; TRBD1 matches at 7 bases. The receptor comes from a male donor with ankylosing spondylitis or in good health (not recorded which). This chain's CDR3 is CASSLGTGSMNTEAFF. The CDR3 DNA sequence: TGCGCCAGCAGCTTGGGGACAGGAAGTATGAACACTGAAGCTTTCTTT.